Each of the 27 T cell receptor beta chains below was sequenced from the same sample in a study of T-cell reconstitution after alpha-beta-depleted transplantation in children. Unique molecular identifiers were incorporated when the TCRbeta library was constructed. TCRdb re-called the PCR reads through MiXCR, storing one row per CDR3 protein. The table records more than 150,000 distinct CDR3 sequences, 13% to 15% of them present only once. Sequenced material: PBMCs from the stem cell graft donor, taken from the stem cell graft. All receptors derive from a human donor who donated a stem cell graft to a child with acute lymphoblastic leukemia.

This clonotype was recorded many times. The germline gene is not matched at one end of the junction; a read error may be the cause. The V and J genes are TRBV7-7 and TRBJ2-1; D is ambiguous. The CDR3 consists of 15 residues. Germline CDR1 reads SSHAT; CDR2 reads FNYEAQ (reference sequence). The CDR3 DNA is TGTGCTAGCAGCTTATTGGGAAATCCCTACAATGAGCAGTTCTTC. It specifies CASSLLGNPYNEQFF.

There are many counts of this clonotype. This rearrangement joins TRBV18 to TRBJ1-1; D is uncertain. The CDR3 is made up of 12 amino acids. Germline V gene lookup returns CDR1 KGHSH and CDR2 LQKENI. V dropped 3 bases and J dropped 5 bases, with 7 bases sitting between them. CDR3 DNA sequence: TGTGCCAGCTCACCGTCGGAGACTGAAGCTTTCTTT. The encoded protein is CASSPSETEAFF.

This clonotype was detected ten times or more. The chain carries TRBV27 and TRBJ1-5; 9 bases agree with TRBD1. The CDR3 contains 14 residues. The ends lost 4 bases at V and 7 bases at J; junction bases unmatched: 5. CDR1 is MNHEY, CDR2 SMNVEV, per germline (reference sequence). CDR3 nucleotide sequence: TGTGCCAGCAGTTCCGGGACAGGGAGGCAGCCCCAGCATTTT. Amino acid sequence: CASSSGTGRQPQHF.

This rearrangement joins TRBV10-3 to TRBJ2-7; 10 bases map to TRBD2. CDR3 length equals 15 residues. Trimming at V came to 6 bases and at J to 7 bases, leaving 12 bases not matched to a gene. Germline V gives CDR1 ENHRY, CDR2 SYGVKD. CDR3 region: CAIRAPGLASDEQYF. In DNA form, the CDR3 reads TGTGCCATCAGGGCTCCGGGACTAGCGTCGGATGAGCAGTACTTC.

The V call is TRBV27, the J call TRBJ1-5; D perhaps matches TRBD1 (6 bases). V was shortened by 6 bases and J by 4 bases, with 7 bases between the two germline ends. Germline CDR1 reads MNHEY; CDR2 reads SMNVEV (reference sequence). The CDR3 sequence is 12 residues long. As DNA, the CDR3 is TGTGCCAGCAGGGGACAAAATCAGCCCCAGCATTTT. Its translation: CASRGQNQPQHF.

This clonotype showed up just a few times. The genes are TRBV6-1 and TRBJ2-5; 8 positions match TRBD1. V trimming: 6 bases; J trimming: 0 bases; junction bases outside the gene matches: 12. The CDR3 runs 17 residues. The germline V gene encodes CDR1 MNHNS and CDR2 SASEGT. The CDR3 region is CASSHRRQGAYQETQYF. CDR3 in DNA: TGTGCCAGCAGCCATAGAAGGCAGGGGGCTTACCAAGAGACCCAGTACTTC.

This clonotype was counted many times. The chain employs TRBV5-1 and TRBJ1-6; weak D call: TRBD1 (6 bases). The germline V and J ends were trimmed by 2 bases and 5 bases, with 11 bases remaining between them. This CDR3 comprises 15 residues. The germline V gene has CDR1 SGHRS and CDR2 YFSETQ. CDR3 nucleotides: TGCGCCAGCAGCTTCGTACAGGGCGATAATTCACCCCTCCACTTT. Protein: CASSFVQGDNSPLHF.

Comment on this clonotype: A read error may be the cause here, since a much bigger clone is one base away. V is TRBV20-1 and J is TRBJ2-1, with D maybe TRBD2 (6 bases). The CDR3 has 14 amino acids. CDR1 DFQATT and CDR2 SNEGSKA come from the germline V gene (reference sequence). The ends were cut back, 3 bases at V and 10 bases at J, with 19 bases in the middle. This CDR3 reads CSARPLARTYEQFF. As DNA, the CDR3 is TGCAGTGCTAGGCCCCTAGCGCGCACCTACGAGCAGTTCTTC.

In its sample, this clonotype was seen many times. The chain joins TRBV3-1 to TRBJ2-4, with 7 bases that match TRBD1. The CDR3 is 17 residues long. The germline gives CDR1 LGHDT, CDR2 YNNKEL (reference sequence). Losses at the gene ends were 4 bases for V and 1 base for J; bases not matched to a gene: 10. The CDR3 sequence: CASSRAGQALAKNIQYF. The CDR3 DNA follows: TGTGCCAGCAGCCGGGCTGGACAGGCTCTCGCCAAAAACATTCAGTACTTC.

This clonotype appeared many times. This chain links TRBV20-1 with TRBJ2-3; TRBD2 matches at 15 bases. This CDR3 region has 18 residues. After removal of 1 base from V and 0 bases from J, the junction contained 5 bases not matched to a gene. CDR1 and CDR2 (germline): DFQATT, SNEGSKA (reference sequence). CDR3 sequence (DNA): TGCAGTGCTAGAGCAGGACTAGCGGGAGGGCCTAGCACAGATACGCAGTATTTT. Translated, it gives CSARAGLAGGPSTDTQYF.

This clonotype has a count of ten or more. The chain is built from TRBV12-3 or TRBV12-4 and TRBJ2-3, with D maybe TRBD1 (6 bases). The CDR3 sequence is 14 residues long. Trimming cost V 6 bases and J 2 bases, with 12 bases left between them. CDR3 in DNA: TGTGCCAGCAGGAAACAGGGTCACACAGATACGCAGTATTTT. This encodes CASRKQGHTDTQYF.

Ten or more counts support this clonotype. V usage is TRBV20-1 and J usage is TRBJ1-2; D perhaps matches TRBD1 (6 bases). Germline V lookup: CDR1 DFQATT, CDR2 SNEGSKA (reference sequence). CDR3 length: 14 residues. Between the trimmed V and J ends, which lost 4 bases and 1 base, there was a span of 13 bases. CDR3 amino acids: CSATRGVDNYGYTF. The CDR3 region has the DNA TGCAGTGCTACGAGGGGGGTTGATAACTATGGCTACACCTTC.

The table lists this clonotype with many counts. The chain couples TRBV20-1 to TRBJ2-7, with D hard to call. The V and J ends lost 3 bases and 3 bases respectively, with 9 bases between them. The germline V gene encodes CDR1 DFQATT and CDR2 SNEGSKA (reference sequence). CDR3 size: 12 residues. The CDR3 sequence is CSARGDLYEQYF. CDR3 DNA: TGCAGTGCTAGGGGCGACCTCTACGAGCAGTACTTC.

This clonotype was detected many times. The rearrangement links TRBV28 to TRBJ2-7, with D tentatively TRBD1 (5 bases). The CDR3 has 14 amino acids. V lost 3 bases and J 4 bases, leaving 13 bases between the germline ends. In germline, CDR1 is MDHEN, CDR2 SYDVKM. The CDR3 loop reads CASSFRVREYEQYF. The CDR3 nucleotides read TGTGCCAGCAGTTTCAGGGTTCGAGAATACGAGCAGTACTTC.

This clonotype has at least ten counts. The chain joins TRBV20-1 to TRBJ1-2; D not resolved. Germline V lookup: CDR1 DFQATT, CDR2 SNEGSKA (reference sequence). The CDR3 runs 11 residues. V lost 5 bases and J lost 11, with 15 bases in between. CDR3: CSAPLDGSYTF. Here the CDR3 DNA reads TGCAGTGCTCCCCTCGATGGGTCATACACCTTC.

At least ten counts were recorded for this clonotype. The chain couples TRBV12-3 or TRBV12-4 to TRBJ2-2, with D possibly TRBD2 on 5 matching bases. The CDR3 covers 13 residues. Trimming took off 3 bases at V and 5 bases at J, with 7 bases between the two ends. CDR3 nucleotides: TGTGCCAGCAGTTTGACGGGGACCGGGGAGCTGTTTTTT. It yields the protein CASSLTGTGELFF.

The chain is built from TRBV19 and TRBJ2-5; 8 bases map to TRBD1. This CDR3 has 14 residues. Losses at the gene ends were 6 bases for V and 5 bases for J; bases not matched to a gene: 8. Germline assignment: CDR1 LNHDA and CDR2 SQIVND (reference sequence). CDR3 bases: TGTGCCAGTAGATCCCTCGGACAGGGCGAGACCCAGTACTTC. Translated, it gives CASRSLGQGETQYF.

This clonotype appeared many times. The gene calls are TRBV6-1 and TRBJ2-1, with D perhaps matching TRBD2 (5 bases). CDR1 is MNHNS, CDR2 SASEGT, per germline. V was pared by 10 bases and J by 9 bases, with 19 bases between. The CDR3 is made up of 13 amino acids. This CDR3 reads CATHLRGFGEQFF. In DNA, the CDR3 is TGTGCCACCCATTTGCGCGGGTTTGGTGAGCAGTTCTTC.

The V call is TRBV25-1, the J call TRBJ2-3; D perhaps matches TRBD2 (7 bases). The germline V and J ends were trimmed by 4 bases and 3 bases, with 17 bases remaining between them. CDR3 length: 16 amino acids. The germline CDR1 and CDR2 sequences are MGHDK and SYGVNS. CDR3 nucleotide sequence: TGTGCCAGCAGTGGGCGTAGGGGAGGGGGGACAGATACGCAGTATTTT. This sequence encodes CASSGRRGGGTDTQYF. The whole variable domain, remainder taken from reference TRBV25-1 and TRBJ2-3, is EADIYQTPRYLVIGTGKKITLECSQTMGHDKMYWYQQDPGMELHLIHYSYGVNSTEKGDLSSESTVSRIRTEHFPLTLESARPSHTSQYLCASSGRRGGGTDTQYFGPGTRLTVL.

This clonotype was seen more than once but under ten times. The chain couples TRBV11-3 to TRBJ1-1; D may be TRBD1 (5 bases). In germline, CDR1 is SGHNT, CDR2 YENEEA. The CDR3 sequence is 16 residues long. Trimming pared 5 bases from V and 1 base from J, leaving 17 bases between. The CDR3 reads CASSAVRRQTNTEAFF. The CDR3 coding sequence is TGTGCCAGCAGCGCCGTTCGGCGACAGACGAACACTGAAGCTTTCTTT. Combining the CDR3 with reference TRBV11-3 and TRBJ1-1 gives the whole variable domain EAGVVQSPRYKIIEKKQPVAFWCNPISGHNTLYWYLQNLGQGPELLIRYENEEAVDDSQLPKDRFSAERLKGVDSTLKIQPAELGDSAVYLCASSAVRRQTNTEAFFGQGTRLTVV.

The chain is built from TRBV11-3 and TRBJ2-3, with D perhaps TRBD1 or TRBD2 (6 bases each). The germline V gene encodes CDR1 SGHNT and CDR2 YENEEA. V dropped 5 bases and J dropped 8 bases, with 23 bases sitting between them. This CDR3 spans 16 amino acids. The CDR3 reads CASSLGGGVNIGTQYF. The CDR3 DNA is TGTGCCAGCAGCCTGGGGGGCGGTGTAAATATAGGTACGCAGTATTTT.

In this sample, this clonotype turned up many times. V and J are TRBV5-6 and TRBJ2-3; tentative D call: TRBD1 (6 bases). The CDR3 consists of 15 residues. V lost 0 bases to trimming and J lost 1 base, with 9 bases between them. Germline values: CDR1 SGHDT, CDR2 YYEEEE. In nucleotides, the CDR3 is TGTGCCAGCAGCTTGGGGGGGCGCGGCACAGATACGCAGTATTTT. It codes for CASSLGGRGTDTQYF. The full variable domain, its missing parts supplied by reference TRBV5-6 and TRBJ2-3, is DAGVTQSPTHLIKTRGQQVTLRCSPKSGHDTVSWYQQALGQGPQFIFQYYEEEERQRGNFPDRFSGHQFPNYSSELNVNALLLGDSALYLCASSLGGRGTDTQYFGPGTRLTVL.

This clonotype was seen a few times. The V call is TRBV12-3 or TRBV12-4, the J call TRBJ2-1; 13 nucleotides agree with TRBD2. The CDR3 totals 17 residues. With 5 bases clipped from V and 0 bases from J, the junction kept 4 bases outside the gene matches. Here the CDR3 DNA reads TGTGCCAGCAGTCCCGGGACTAGCGGGATCTCCTACAATGAGCAGTTCTTC. Its translation is CASSPGTSGISYNEQFF.

This clonotype came up many times. V is TRBV4-1 and J is TRBJ2-7; no clear D. This CDR3 has 14 amino acids. The germline V gene encodes CDR1 MGHRA and CDR2 YSYEKL. The germline V and J ends were trimmed by 4 bases and 5 bases, with 15 bases remaining between them. Written as DNA, the CDR3 is TGCGCCAGCAGCCGTAACCGCCTGGACGACGAGCAGTACTTC. Translation gives CASSRNRLDDEQYF.

The sample holds many counts of this clonotype. V and J are TRBV5-1 and TRBJ2-1; 9 positions agree with TRBD2. The V gene end was trimmed by 3 bases and the J gene end by 0 bases; junction bases not matched to a gene: 10. CDR3 length equals 18 residues. Per germline, CDR1 SGHRS and CDR2 YFSETQ. CDR3 bases: TGCGCCAGCAGCTCCTTAACTAGCGGGTCTAGCTCCTACAATGAGCAGTTCTTC. This encodes CASSSLTSGSSSYNEQFF.

The table lists this clonotype with many counts. This chain connects TRBV28 to TRBJ2-1; D could derive from TRBD1 or TRBD2 (6 bases each). The CDR3 loop spans 15 amino acids. The V and J ends lost 10 bases and 9 bases respectively, with 25 bases between them. Per the germline V gene, CDR1 is MDHEN and CDR2 is SYDVKM. CDR3 sequence: CAILARDTPGAEQFF. The CDR3 DNA is TGTGCCATCCTAGCGCGGGACACCCCTGGGGCTGAGCAGTTCTTC.

V and J are TRBV20-1 and TRBJ1-5; no clear D gene. Trimming left V 3 bases short and J 5 bases short, with 14 bases between. CDR1 is DFQATT and CDR2 is SNEGSKA in the germline V gene (reference sequence). CDR3 length equals 14 residues. CDR3 sequence reads: CSASAGWPDQPQHF. For the CDR3, the DNA is TGCAGTGCTAGTGCGGGGTGGCCCGATCAGCCCCAGCATTTT.